A single sample is the source of the 32 T cell receptor beta chains below, sequenced in a study of T cell repertoires in cytomegalovirus infection. Using its own MiXCR run on the reads, TCRdb lists one record per CDR3 protein. The sample holds about 89,000 distinct CDR3 sequences, about 29% seen once. These receptors lack a known antigen. The sample here was CD8+ T cells from cultured PBMCs, taken from culture after CMV antigen stimulation. These receptors originate from a human donor in good health (CMV status not recorded). Some clones in this sample may be carry-over from other donors' samples.

This clonotype was seen a single time. The rearrangement links TRBV19 to TRBJ1-5; the match to TRBD1 covers 7 bases. The CDR3 totals 17 residues. With V trimmed by 7 bases and J by 4 bases, 16 bases remained unmatched. Per germline, CDR1 LNHDA and CDR2 SQIVND (reference sequence). Here the CDR3 reads CASKGATGLYWNQPQHF. The CDR3 coding sequence is TGTGCCAGTAAGGGGGCGACGGGCCTATATTGGAATCAGCCCCAGCATTTT.

J is TRBJ2-3 and V is TRBV4-1; tentatively, D is TRBD1 or TRBD2 (5 bases each). Germline assignment: CDR1 MGHRA and CDR2 YSYEKL. The CDR3 runs 14 residues. V was trimmed by 8 bases and J by 2 bases, leaving 14 bases between them. CDR3 nucleotide sequence: TGCGCCAGCCGTTCTGAGGGGTCCACAGATACGCAGTATTTT. It is translated as CASRSEGSTDTQYF.

In its sample, this clonotype was seen a few times. The chain combines TRBV29-1 with TRBJ1-1, with 10 bases matching TRBD1. CDR1 SQVTM and CDR2 ANQGSEA come from the germline V gene. V lost 6 bases and J lost 4; bases outside the gene matches: 5. The CDR3 runs to 13 residues. In DNA, the CDR3 is TGCAGCGTAAGGCGGGACAGGGGCACTGAAGCTTTCTTT. It is translated as CSVRRDRGTEAFF.

The DNA for the CDR3 is TGTGCCAGCAGTTTAGGGTTTGGGGATAATTCACCCCTCCACTTT. It is translated as CASSLGFGDNSPLHF. The rearrangement links TRBV2 to TRBJ1-6; unclear D gene. The CDR3 runs to 15 residues. Germline-derived CDR1 and CDR2 are SNHLY and FYNNEI. The V end lost 5 bases, the J end lost 5 bases, and 13 bases lay between the germline ends. Drawing the rest from reference TRBV2 and TRBJ1-6, the complete variable domain is EPEVTQTPSHQVTQMGQEVILRCVPISNHLYFYWYRQILGQKVEFLVSFYNNEISEKSEIFDDQFSVERPDGSNFTLKIRSTKLEDSAMYFCASSLGFGDNSPLHFGNGTRLTVT.

This clonotype was found a few times. The chain recombines TRBV7-6 with TRBJ1-1, with D maybe TRBD1 (5 bases). This CDR3 contains 16 residues. Trimming took off 1 base at V and 4 bases at J, with 16 bases between the two ends. Germline assignment: CDR1 SGHVS and CDR2 FNYEAQ. For the CDR3, the DNA is TGTGCCAGCAGCTTAGGAATTATGGCAGGGATCACTGAAGCTTTCTTT. The encoded protein is CASSLGIMAGITEAFF.

This clonotype was picked up many times. This chain uses TRBV7-6 with TRBJ2-1, with TRBD2 matching over 7 bases. The germline gives CDR1 SGHVS, CDR2 FNYEAQ. V lost 5 bases to trimming and J lost 4 bases; unmatched junction nucleotides: 2. The CDR3 spans 13 residues. CDR3 DNA: TGTGCCAGCAGCCACGGGGGGTACAATGAGCAGTTCTTC. This gives the protein CASSHGGYNEQFF.

This clonotype has at least ten counts. The V gene is TRBV7-9, the J gene TRBJ2-1, with D tentatively TRBD2 (7 bases). Germline loops: CDR1 SEHNR, CDR2 FQNEAQ (reference sequence). The CDR3 contains 20 residues. Between the trimmed V and J ends, which lost 7 bases and 6 bases, there was a span of 34 bases. The CDR3 here is CASIPPAVEGGTSLSNEQFF. CDR3 DNA: TGTGCCAGCATCCCACCGGCGGTAGAGGGGGGGACTTCGTTGAGCAATGAGCAGTTCTTC. Together with reference TRBV7-9 and TRBJ2-1, the CDR3 gives the full variable domain: DTGVSQNPRHKITKRGQNVTFRCDPISEHNRLYWYRQTLGQGPEFLTYFQNEAQLEKSRLLSDRFSAERPKGSFSTLEIQRTEQGDSAMYLCASIPPAVEGGTSLSNEQFFGPGTRLTVL.

Remarks on this clonotype: At one end, the junction sequence differs from germline, possibly due to a read error. The gene calls are TRBV2 and TRBJ2-3, with 7 bases that match TRBD2. The germline V gene encodes CDR1 SNHLY and CDR2 FYNNEI. This CDR3 is built from 15 residues. The CDR3 DNA follows: TGTGCCAGCAGTGTCGGGGCGACTAGCACAGATGCGCAGTATTTT. Translated, it gives CASSVGATSTDAQYF.

This clonotype occurred once. The chain employs TRBV7-4 and TRBJ2-7; 7 nucleotides match TRBD2. The CDR3 is made up of 15 amino acids. J lost 5 bases, V lost 2 bases, and 9 bases had no gene match. Germline loops: CDR1 SGHVT, CDR2 SQSDAQ. The CDR3 DNA sequence: TGTGCCAGCAGCTTACCCGGGACTATTTTCAACGAGCAGTACTTC. It encodes CASSLPGTIFNEQYF.

J is TRBJ2-7 and V is TRBV29-1; D possibly corresponds to TRBD1 (5 bases). CDR3 length: 12 residues. V was pared by 3 bases and J by 6 bases, with 12 bases between. Germline V CDR1 and CDR2: SQVTM, ANQGSEA. CDR3 loop: CSVERTLGEQYF. The CDR3 nucleotides are TGCAGCGTTGAGCGGACATTAGGCGAGCAGTACTTC.

This clonotype has only a few counts. The genes are TRBV28 and TRBJ1-5, with 9 bases fitting TRBD1. J lost 6 bases, V lost 4 bases, and 4 bases had no gene match. The CDR3 length is 14 residues. Germline V lookup: CDR1 MDHEN, CDR2 SYDVKM. CDR3 sequence reads: CASSSQGAGQPQHF. CDR3 DNA: TGTGCCAGCAGTTCACAGGGGGCAGGTCAGCCCCAGCATTTT.

This rearrangement joins TRBV7-6 to TRBJ2-1; 12 nucleotides line up with TRBD2. The germline gives CDR1 SGHVS, CDR2 FNYEAQ. The J segment lost 4 bases and the V segment lost 5 bases, leaving 6 bases of the junction unmatched. This CDR3 has 16 amino acids. Written as DNA, the CDR3 is TGTGCCAGCAGCGCGACTAGCGGGGGCCCTTACAATGAGCAGTTCTTC. Translation gives CASSATSGGPYNEQFF.

About this clonotype: The conserved phenylalanine or tryptophan normally closing the CDR3 is absent here, so this likely arose from a read error. J is TRBJ2-3 and V is TRBV20-1; 8 nucleotides line up with TRBD2. The CDR3 is made up of 15 amino acids. Germline V CDR1 and CDR2: DFQATT, SNEGSKA (reference sequence). CDR3 in amino acids: CSARRAGEITETQYC. The CDR3 coding sequence is TGCAGTGCTAGGAGAGCGGGGGAGATCACAGAGACGCAGTATTGT.

V usage is TRBV7-8 and J usage is TRBJ1-6; no reliable D call. Germline V gene data show CDR1 as SGHVS and CDR2 as FQNEAQ. The V end was cut by 0 bases, the J end by 6 bases, with 6 bases between. The CDR3 runs to 14 residues. CDR3 sequence reads: CASSLAPGNSPLHF. As DNA, the CDR3 is TGTGCCAGCAGCTTAGCGCCTGGTAATTCACCCCTCCACTTT.

This clonotype turned up a few times. The chain employs TRBV11-1 and TRBJ2-1, with D perhaps matching TRBD1 or TRBD2 (5 bases each). This CDR3 has 17 residues. V was pared by 5 bases and J by 0 bases, with 17 bases between. Germline loops: CDR1 SGHAT, CDR2 FQDESV (reference sequence). Here the CDR3 DNA reads TGTGCCAGCAGCCTCATCCGGGGCCCGAGCTCCTACAATGAGCAGTTCTTC. Translating gives CASSLIRGPSSYNEQFF.

This clonotype was observed many times. This chain connects TRBV12-3 or TRBV12-4 to TRBJ1-6; 9 nucleotides align to TRBD1. CDR3 length: 14 residues. Trimming took 6 bases from V and 6 from J; bases not matched to a gene: 3. CDR3 sequence (DNA): TGTGCCAGCAGCGGGACAGGGAGTAATTCACCCCTCCACTTT. It is translated as CASSGTGSNSPLHF.

This clonotype was found a few times. The V and J genes are TRBV4-1 and TRBJ2-3; no reliable D call. The CDR3 extends over 12 amino acids. V was clipped by 1 base and J by 3 bases, with 2 bases between them. The germline V gene has CDR1 MGHRA and CDR2 YSYEKL. The CDR3 sequence: CASSQVTDTQYF. CDR3 sequence (DNA): TGCGCCAGCAGCCAAGTGACAGATACGCAGTATTTT.

The V and J genes are TRBV5-1 and TRBJ2-4, with a tentative D call TRBD1 (6 bases). The germline gives CDR1 SGHRS, CDR2 YFSETQ. V was shortened by 2 bases and J by 5 bases, with 8 bases between the two germline ends. This CDR3 has 13 residues. The CDR3 nucleotides read TGCGCCAGCAGCTTACCAGGGGAAAACATTCAGTACTTC. It codes for CASSLPGENIQYF.

This clonotype turned up a few times. This chain joins TRBV20-1 and TRBJ1-2, with 11 bases aligning to TRBD1. The CDR3 runs to 13 residues. The V gene's germline CDR1 is DFQATT and CDR2 SNEGSKA (reference sequence). Losses at the gene ends were 6 bases for V and 3 bases for J; bases not matched to a gene: 3. In DNA form, the CDR3 reads TGCAGTGCGTCGGGACAGGGGGACTATGGCTACACCTTC. Amino acid sequence: CSASGQGDYGYTF.

This clonotype has a handful of counts. The chain combines TRBV9 with TRBJ2-3; 8 nucleotides align to TRBD1. The CDR3 has 16 residues. Per the germline V gene, CDR1 is SGDLS and CDR2 is YYNGEE. J lost 2 bases, V lost 0 bases, and 5 bases had no gene match. The CDR3 region is CASSVVGQGVTDTQYF. The CDR3, as DNA: TGTGCCAGCAGCGTAGTCGGACAGGGTGTCACAGATACGCAGTATTTT.

V gene TRBV7-4 combines with J gene TRBJ1-2, with a tentative D call TRBD1 (5 bases). V lost 1 base and J 6 bases, leaving 15 bases between the germline ends. The CDR3 has 15 residues. Germline V gene lookup returns CDR1 SGHVT and CDR2 SQSDAQ. CDR3 protein: CASSLEQEGSDGYTF. In DNA, the CDR3 is TGTGCCAGCAGCTTAGAACAGGAGGGTTCAGATGGCTACACCTTC. The variable domain in full, with the rest retrieved from reference TRBV7-4 and TRBJ1-2, is GAGVSQSPRYKVAKRGRDVALRCDSISGHVTLYWYRQTLGQGSEVLTYSQSDAQRDKSGRPSGRFSAERPERSVSTLKIQRTEQGDSAVYLCASSLEQEGSDGYTFGSGTRLTVV.

The V call is TRBV7-6, the J call TRBJ2-1, with TRBD2 identical over 9 bases. CDR1 and CDR2 from the germline V gene are SGHVS and FNYEAQ. The trim removed 2 bases at V and 3 bases at J, leaving 5 bases unmatched. The CDR3 is 16 residues long. The CDR3 here is CASSLWSGGLYNEQFF. CDR3 nucleotide sequence: TGTGCCAGCAGCTTATGGAGCGGGGGGCTCTACAATGAGCAGTTCTTC.

Only a few counts were recorded for this clonotype. V usage is TRBV11-2 and J usage is TRBJ2-2; D gene uncertain. Germline CDR1 and CDR2: SGHAT and FQNNGV. V was cut by 2 bases and J by 9 bases, with 10 bases left in between. This CDR3 contains 13 residues. The CDR3: CASSLTHQRELFF. In nucleotides, the CDR3 is TGTGCCAGCAGCTTAACCCATCAGCGGGAGCTGTTTTTT. Based on the CDR3 plus reference TRBV11-2 and TRBJ2-2, the full variable domain is EAGVAQSPRYKIIEKRQSVAFWCNPISGHATLYWYQQILGQGPKLLIQFQNNGVVDDSQLPKDRFSAERLKGVDSTLKIQPAKLEDSAVYLCASSLTHQRELFFGEGSRLTVL.

This clonotype showed up just once. The rearrangement joins TRBV6-5 to TRBJ2-7; no definite D call. The CDR3 contains 12 residues. V dropped 4 bases and J dropped 5 bases, with 9 bases sitting between them. Germline V CDR1 and CDR2: MNHEY, SVGAGI. The CDR3 here is CASSSRANEQYF. The DNA of the CDR3 is TGTGCCAGCAGTTCCCGGGCAAACGAGCAGTACTTC.

The chain couples TRBV7-9 to TRBJ1-2, with a tentative D call TRBD1 (5 bases). Trimming left V 5 bases short and J 3 bases short, with 13 bases between. The germline V gene has CDR1 SEHNR and CDR2 FQNEAQ (reference sequence). The CDR3 length is 14 residues. CDR3 DNA sequence: TGTGCCAGCAGCCAAACAGGATCGGACTATGGCTACACCTTC. Its protein is CASSQTGSDYGYTF.

This clonotype has at least ten counts. V gene TRBV7-3 combines with J gene TRBJ1-1; D not resolved. Germline values: CDR1 SGHTA, CDR2 FQGTGA. V lost 5 bases, J lost 0 bases, and 10 bases lay in between. The CDR3 spans 14 residues. Written as DNA, the CDR3 is TGTGCCAGCAGCCCAACGGCCATGAACACTGAAGCTTTCTTT. Translation gives CASSPTAMNTEAFF.

This chain uses TRBV19 with TRBJ1-1, with a possible D match to TRBD1 (6 bases). CDR1 LNHDA and CDR2 SQIVND come from the germline V gene (reference sequence). V lost 3 bases and J lost 7, with 15 bases in between. The CDR3 has 14 residues. The CDR3 coding sequence is TGTGCCAGTAGTATGGCAGGGGTTGGTGGTGAAGCTTTCTTT. This translates into CASSMAGVGGEAFF.

The chain has TRBV15 and TRBJ2-1; D is undetermined. Between the trimmed V and J ends, which lost 0 bases and 7 bases, there was a span of 7 bases. The CDR3 runs 13 residues. Germline loops: CDR1 LNHNV, CDR2 YYDKDF (reference sequence). In nucleotides, the CDR3 is TGTGCCACCAGCAGAGAATGGGGTAATGAGCAGTTCTTC. Its translation is CATSREWGNEQFF.

This clonotype occurred a few times. The chain joins TRBV20-1 to TRBJ1-2, with D possibly being TRBD1 (5 bases). CDR3 length: 12 residues. Trimming removed 6 bases from V and 6 bases from J, with 14 bases in between. Germline assignment: CDR1 DFQATT and CDR2 SNEGSKA (reference sequence). The CDR3, as DNA: TGCAGTGCCTGGGACCTCCCGGATGGCTACACCTTC. Translation gives CSAWDLPDGYTF.

V gene TRBV28 combines with J gene TRBJ2-2; D is unclear. The CDR3 totals 13 residues. The ends were cut back, 3 bases at V and 5 bases at J, with 7 bases in the middle. In germline, CDR1 is MDHEN, CDR2 SYDVKM. This CDR3 reads CASSFTTTGELFF. The CDR3 coding sequence is TGTGCCAGCAGTTTTACCACGACCGGGGAGCTGTTTTTT.

The rearrangement links TRBV28 to TRBJ1-1, with TRBD1 as a possible D gene (6 bases). V was clipped by 3 bases and J by 1 base, with 12 bases between them. The germline CDR1 and CDR2 sequences are MDHEN and SYDVKM. The CDR3 has 15 amino acids. The CDR3 spells CASSLAGTSNTEAFF. The CDR3 bases are TGTGCCAGCAGTTTGGCCGGGACATCGAACACTGAAGCTTTCTTT.

This clonotype appeared a few times. The chain couples TRBV7-9 to TRBJ1-2; possibly TRBD1 for D (5 bases). Trimming pared 6 bases from V and 8 bases from J, leaving 16 bases between. Germline V gene lookup returns CDR1 SEHNR and CDR2 FQNEAQ (reference sequence). This CDR3 has 13 amino acids. CDR3 DNA: TGTGCCAGCAGTTTAATACAGGTCGGGGGCTACACCTTC. Its protein is CASSLIQVGGYTF.